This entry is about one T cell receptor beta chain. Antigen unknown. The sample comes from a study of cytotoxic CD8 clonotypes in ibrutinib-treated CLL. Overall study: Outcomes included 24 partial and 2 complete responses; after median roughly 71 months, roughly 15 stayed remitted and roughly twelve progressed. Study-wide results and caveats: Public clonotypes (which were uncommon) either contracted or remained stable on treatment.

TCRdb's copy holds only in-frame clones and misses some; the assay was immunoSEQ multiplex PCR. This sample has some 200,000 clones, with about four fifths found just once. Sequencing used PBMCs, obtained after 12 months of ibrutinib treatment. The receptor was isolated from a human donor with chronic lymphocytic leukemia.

CDR3 DNA sequence: TGTGCCAGCAGCCCCCTGTCGGGCCTCGGGGGCGACGAGCAGTACTTC. Translated: CASSPLSGLGGDEQYF. V is TRBV27 and J is TRBJ2-7; the D call may be TRBD1 or TRBD2 (6 bases each). The length of the CDR3 is 16 residues. Per germline, CDR1 MNHEY and CDR2 SMNVEV (reference sequence). V was pared by 6 bases and J by 5 bases, with 23 bases between.